These 10 T cell receptor beta chains originate from one sample sequenced in a study of T cell responses to AZD1222 COVID-19 vaccine. TCRdb keeps only in-frame clones here, not all; method: immunoSEQ multiplex PCR. The sample lists about 170,000 clones, around 90% seen once, with 1.6% in the top ten. Specimen: peripheral blood, collected on day 0 of AZD1222 vaccination. The receptors were sampled from an adult in good health.

The chain employs TRBV6-5 and TRBJ2-1, with D perhaps TRBD2 (5 bases). The CDR3 extends over 15 amino acids. Germline CDR1 MNHEY, CDR2 SVGAGI. V was pared by 4 bases and J by 4 bases, with 14 bases between. The CDR3 spells CASSSARLPYNEQFF. The CDR3 DNA is TGTGCCAGCAGTTCCGCGAGACTACCTTACAATGAGCAGTTCTTC.

The chain has TRBV15 and TRBJ2-7; weak D call: TRBD2 (6 bases). The CDR3 is 13 residues long. From germline, CDR1 is LNHNV and CDR2 YYDKDF (reference sequence). Deletions cut 5 bases from V and 2 bases from J, with 10 bases between. As DNA, the CDR3 is TGTGCCACCAGCGGGCGGGGACCCTACGAGCAGTACTTC. Protein sequence: CATSGRGPYEQYF. The full variable domain, its missing parts supplied by reference TRBV15 and TRBJ2-7, is DAMVIQNPRYQVTQFGKPVTLSCSQTLNHNVMYWYQQKSSQAPKLLFHYYDKDFNNEADTPDNFQSRRPNTSFCFLDIRSPGLGDTAMYLCATSGRGPYEQYFGPGTRLTVT.

V gene TRBV2 combines with J gene TRBJ1-3; TRBD1 matches at 9 bases. V dropped 7 bases and J dropped 3; count of bases not matched to a gene: 4. The CDR3 has 14 amino acids. CDR1 SNHLY and CDR2 FYNNEI come from the germline V gene. CDR3 DNA sequence: TGTGCCAGCACTAGGACAGGGGTTGGAAACACCATATATTTT. The encoded protein is CASTRTGVGNTIYF.

This chain links TRBV10-2 with TRBJ2-2, with D maybe TRBD1 (9 bases). Germline V gives CDR1 WSHSY, CDR2 SAAADI. The V end lost 5 bases, the J end lost 8 bases, and 21 bases lay between the germline ends. The CDR3 covers 16 residues. Here the CDR3 reads CASSIAGTGPVGELFF. The CDR3 nucleotides read TGCGCCAGCAGTATAGCGGGGACAGGGCCCGTAGGGGAGCTGTTTTTT.

The rearrangement links TRBV7-6 to TRBJ2-7; 12 positions match TRBD2. Trimming cost V 5 bases and J 7 bases; bases outside gene matches: 6. The CDR3 is 14 residues long. CDR1 SGHVS and CDR2 FNYEAQ come from the germline V gene. The chain's CDR3 is CASSLTSGGREQYF. CDR3 DNA sequence: TGTGCCAGCAGCCTAACTAGCGGGGGGAGAGAGCAGTACTTC.

The gene calls are TRBV19 and TRBJ1-2, with D tentatively TRBD1 (5 bases). Trimming removed 4 bases from V and 2 bases from J, with 11 bases in between. Germline CDR1 LNHDA, CDR2 SQIVND (reference sequence). CDR3 length: 14 amino acids. CDR3 coding DNA: TGTGCCAGTAGTAGCGGGACCGCCAACTATGGCTACACCTTC. Translated: CASSSGTANYGYTF.

This chain joins TRBV19 and TRBJ2-7; D is perhaps TRBD1 (5 bases). The CDR3 is 14 amino acids. Germline V gene data show CDR1 as LNHDA and CDR2 as SQIVND (reference sequence). The V end lost 5 bases, the J end lost 2 bases, and 13 bases lay between the germline ends. The chain's CDR3 is CASSLGHTTYEQYF. CDR3 bases: TGTGCCAGTAGTTTGGGGCACACTACCTACGAGCAGTACTTC.

The chain recombines TRBV6-2 or TRBV6-3 with TRBJ2-7; 14 bases map to TRBD2. CDR3 length: 18 amino acids. With 7 bases clipped from V and 0 bases from J, the junction kept 11 bases outside the gene matches. Looked up from germline, CDR1 is MNHEY and CDR2 is SVGEGT. CDR3 DNA sequence: TGTGCCAGCAACCCACGGGGACTAGCGGGAGTTAGCTCCTACGAGCAGTACTTC. Translation: CASNPRGLAGVSSYEQYF.

The chain is built from TRBV4-3 and TRBJ2-5, with 11 bases fitting TRBD2. V dropped 1 base and J dropped 2; count of bases not matched to a gene: 3. In germline, CDR1 is LGHNA, CDR2 YSLEER. CDR3 length equals 16 residues. The CDR3 DNA follows: TGCGCCAGCAGCCAAGGACTAGCGGGGAGTCAAGAGACCCAGTACTTC. Translating it yields CASSQGLAGSQETQYF.

The chain uses TRBV19 and TRBJ2-1; D possibly corresponds to TRBD2 (5 bases). V lost 6 bases and J lost 5, with 8 bases in between. The germline gives CDR1 LNHDA, CDR2 SQIVND (reference sequence). The CDR3 is made up of 12 amino acids. DNA of the CDR3: TGTGCCAGTAGGGTCGGGAACAATGAGCAGTTCTTC. The encoded protein is CASRVGNNEQFF.